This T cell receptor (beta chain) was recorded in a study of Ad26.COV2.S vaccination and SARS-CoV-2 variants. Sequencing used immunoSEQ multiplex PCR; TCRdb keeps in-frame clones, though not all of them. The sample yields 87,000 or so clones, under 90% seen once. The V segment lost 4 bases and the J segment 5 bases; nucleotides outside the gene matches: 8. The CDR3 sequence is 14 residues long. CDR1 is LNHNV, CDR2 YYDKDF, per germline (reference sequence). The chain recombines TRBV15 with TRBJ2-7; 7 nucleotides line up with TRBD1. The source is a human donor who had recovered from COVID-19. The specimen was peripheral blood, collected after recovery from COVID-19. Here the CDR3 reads CATSKGAPTNEQYF. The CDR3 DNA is TGTGCCACCAGCAAGGGGGCTCCTACAAACGAGCAGTACTTC.